Included here is one TCR beta chain sequence, with context. Its specificity is not known. 13 Jbeta primers and 60 Vbeta primers were used for the PCR. Assay used: immunoSEQ multiplex PCR; TCRdb lists only in-frame clones, some missing. This sample yields approximately 99,000 clones, of which 65% to 85% are seen a single time; under 5.5% belongs to the top ten. The data were obtained in a study of cytomegalovirus exposure and HLA in healthy donors. The V gene's germline CDR1 is MNHEY and CDR2 SMNVEV (reference sequence). Trimming stripped 3 bases from V and 2 bases from J, with 10 bases between. This CDR3 region has 14 residues. Findings of the study overall: In a later analysis, TCR beta V- and J-gene trimming was associated with a missense DCLRE1C variant.

The specimen sequenced was PBMCs. This TCR was recovered from a man in his forties in good health and CMV-seropositive. This chain uses TRBV27 with TRBJ1-2; TRBD1 is a possible D gene (5 bases). In DNA, the CDR3 is TGTGCCAGCAGTTTTTCCGGGGGGAACTATGGCTACACCTTC. This translates into CASSFSGGNYGYTF.